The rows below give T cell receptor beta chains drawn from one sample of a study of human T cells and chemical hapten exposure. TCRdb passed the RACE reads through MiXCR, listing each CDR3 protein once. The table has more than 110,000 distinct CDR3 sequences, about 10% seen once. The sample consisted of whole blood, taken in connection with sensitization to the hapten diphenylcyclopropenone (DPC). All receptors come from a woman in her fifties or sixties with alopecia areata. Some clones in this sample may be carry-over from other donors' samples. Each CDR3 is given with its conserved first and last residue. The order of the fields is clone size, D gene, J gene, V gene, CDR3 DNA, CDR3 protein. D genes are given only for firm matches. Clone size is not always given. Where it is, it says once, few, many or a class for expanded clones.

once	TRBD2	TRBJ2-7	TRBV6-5	TGTGCCAGCAGTTCCGGACTAGCACCGAGCACCTACGAGCAGTACTTC	CASSSGLAPSTYEQYF
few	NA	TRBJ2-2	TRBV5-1	TGCGCCAGCAGCTGGAACGTGAACACCGGGGAGCTGTTTTTT	CASSWNVNTGELFF
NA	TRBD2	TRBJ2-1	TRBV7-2	TGTGCCAGCAGCACACCCCGGACTAGCGGTTACAATGAGCAGTTCTTC	CASSTPRTSGYNEQFF
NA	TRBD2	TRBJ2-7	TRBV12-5	TGTGCTAGTGCCCACGGACTAGCGGGAGTCGAGCAGTACTTC	CASAHGLAGVEQYF
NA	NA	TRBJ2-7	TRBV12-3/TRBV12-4	TGTGCCAGCAGTTTGGGGCAGCTCTACGAGCAGTACTTC	CASSLGQLYEQYF
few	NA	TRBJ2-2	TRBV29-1	TGCAGCGCCCAGGCACCTACATCGAACACCGGGGAGCTGTTTTTT	CSAQAPTSNTGELFF
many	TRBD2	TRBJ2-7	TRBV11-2	TGTGCCAGCAGCTTTACCCCGGTCCCGGGGGGTGGCGAAGAGCAGTACTTC	CASSFTPVPGGGEEQYF
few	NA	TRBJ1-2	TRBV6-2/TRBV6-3	TGTGCCAGCAGTTACTTCGCAGCCGGGACTAACTATGGCTACACCTTC	CASSYFAAGTNYGYTF
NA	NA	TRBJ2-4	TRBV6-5	TGTGCCAGCAGTTACTCGACTAACTTCAAAAACATTCAGTACTTC	CASSYSTNFKNIQYF
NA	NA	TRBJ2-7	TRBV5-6	TGTGCCAGCAGCAGAACTAGCTTATCCTACGAGCAGTACTTC	CASSRTSLSYEQYF
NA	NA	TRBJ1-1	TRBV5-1	TGCGCCAGCAATCCCGGGACGAACACTGAAGCTTTCTTT	CASNPGTNTEAFF
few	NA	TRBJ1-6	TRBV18	TGTGCCAGCTCACCAAAGACGTCTAATTCACCCCTCCACTTT	CASSPKTSNSPLHF
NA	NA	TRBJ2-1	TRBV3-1	TGTGCCAGCAGCCCTTATGGGGAGAACAATGAGCAGTTCTTC	CASSPYGENNEQFF
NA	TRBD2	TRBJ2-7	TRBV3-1	TGTGCCAGCAGCCTTGGACGAGGGTGGACTAGGGAAAGTGAGCAGTACTTC	CASSLGRGWTRESEQYF
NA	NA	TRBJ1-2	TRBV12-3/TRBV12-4	TGTGCCAGCAGGACGACGATGGGACCGTTCTATGGCTACACCTTC	CASRTTMGPFYGYTF
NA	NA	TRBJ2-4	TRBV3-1	TGTGCCAGCAGCCAAGATGGCCTAGTTCTAGCCAAAAACATTGAGTACTTC	CASSQDGLVLAKNIEYF
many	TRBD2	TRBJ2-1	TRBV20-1	TGCAGTGCTGGGACTAGCGGGAGGGCCCTAGGTGAGCAGTTCTTC	CSAGTSGRALGEQFF
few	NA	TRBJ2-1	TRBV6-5	TGTGCCAGCAGCAAGGACGAGCGGAGCTCCTACAATGAGCAGTTCTTC	CASSKDERSSYNEQFF
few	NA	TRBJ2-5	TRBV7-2	TGTGCCAGCAGCTTAGCGGGGTCCGGGCCACAAGAGACCCAGTACTTC	CASSLAGSGPQETQYF
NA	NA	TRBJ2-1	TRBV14	TGTGCCAGCAGCCAGGGACTCGTAAGTGAGCAGTTCTTC	CASSQGLVSEQFF
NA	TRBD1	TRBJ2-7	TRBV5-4	TGTGCCAGCAGCGCGGGGGACAGGGGCCCGCAGTACTTC	CASSAGDRGPQYF
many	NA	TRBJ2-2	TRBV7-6	TGTGCCAGCAGCTCCGCTAGTGGCACCGGGGAGCTGTTTTTT	CASSSASGTGELFF
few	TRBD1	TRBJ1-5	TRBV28	TGTGCCAGCAGTTTACGGGACAGTAGCAATCAGCCCCAGCATTTT	CASSLRDSSNQPQHF
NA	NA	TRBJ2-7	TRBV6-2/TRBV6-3	TGTGCCAGCAGTTACCGACGGAACCCCTACGAGCAGTACTTC	CASSYRRNPYEQYF